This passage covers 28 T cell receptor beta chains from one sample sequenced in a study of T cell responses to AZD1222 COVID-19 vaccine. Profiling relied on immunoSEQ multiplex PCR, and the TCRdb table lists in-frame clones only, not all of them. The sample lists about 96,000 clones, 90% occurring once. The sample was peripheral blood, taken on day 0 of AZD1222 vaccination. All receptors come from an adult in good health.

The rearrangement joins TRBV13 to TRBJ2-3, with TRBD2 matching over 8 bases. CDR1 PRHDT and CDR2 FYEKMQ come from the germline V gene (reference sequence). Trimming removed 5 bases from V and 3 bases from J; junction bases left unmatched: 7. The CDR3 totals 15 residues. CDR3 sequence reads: CASSVSGMGTDTQYF. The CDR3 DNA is TGTGCCAGCAGCGTTAGCGGGATGGGGACAGATACGCAGTATTTT.

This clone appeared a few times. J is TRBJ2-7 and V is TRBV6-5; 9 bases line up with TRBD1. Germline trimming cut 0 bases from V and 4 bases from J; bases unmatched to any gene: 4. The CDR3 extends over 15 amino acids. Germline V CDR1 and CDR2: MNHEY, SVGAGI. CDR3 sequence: CASSYSRDRAYEQYF. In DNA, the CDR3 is TGTGCCAGCAGTTACTCCCGGGACAGGGCTTACGAGCAGTACTTC.

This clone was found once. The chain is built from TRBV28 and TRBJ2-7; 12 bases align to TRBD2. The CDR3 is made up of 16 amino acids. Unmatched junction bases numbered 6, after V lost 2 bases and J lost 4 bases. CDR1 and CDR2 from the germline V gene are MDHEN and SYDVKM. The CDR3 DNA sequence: TGTGCCAGCAGTTTACCTAGCGGGAGGGTCTTGTACGAGCAGTACTTC. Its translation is CASSLPSGRVLYEQYF.

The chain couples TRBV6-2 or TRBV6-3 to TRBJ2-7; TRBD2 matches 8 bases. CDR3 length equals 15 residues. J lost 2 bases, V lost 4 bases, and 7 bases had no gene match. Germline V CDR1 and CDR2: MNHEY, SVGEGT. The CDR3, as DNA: TGTGCCAGCAGTTCAGGGGCGGGGGGCCCCTACGAGCAGTACTTC. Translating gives CASSSGAGGPYEQYF.

CDR3 nucleotides: TGTGCCAGCAGCTCCCGCGGGGCCGCCCACGAGCAGTACTTC. Amino acid sequence: CASSSRGAAHEQYF. The chain has TRBV5-4 and TRBJ2-7, with D possibly being TRBD2 (6 bases). Germline-derived CDR1 and CDR2 are SGHNT and YYREEE (reference sequence). The CDR3 sequence is 14 residues long. V dropped 3 bases and J dropped 5 bases, with 15 bases sitting between them.

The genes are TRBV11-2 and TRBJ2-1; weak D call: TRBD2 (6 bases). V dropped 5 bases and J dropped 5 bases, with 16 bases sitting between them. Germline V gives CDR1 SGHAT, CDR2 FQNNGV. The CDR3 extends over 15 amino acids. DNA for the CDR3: TGTGCCAGCAGCCCCGGGACTTTCGTTAACAATGAGCAGTTCTTC. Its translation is CASSPGTFVNNEQFF.

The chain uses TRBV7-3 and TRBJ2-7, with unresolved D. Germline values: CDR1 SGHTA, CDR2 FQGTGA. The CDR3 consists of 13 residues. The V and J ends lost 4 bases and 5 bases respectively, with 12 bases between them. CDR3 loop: CASSSRPWDEQYF. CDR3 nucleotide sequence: TGTGCCAGCAGCTCGCGCCCCTGGGACGAGCAGTACTTC.

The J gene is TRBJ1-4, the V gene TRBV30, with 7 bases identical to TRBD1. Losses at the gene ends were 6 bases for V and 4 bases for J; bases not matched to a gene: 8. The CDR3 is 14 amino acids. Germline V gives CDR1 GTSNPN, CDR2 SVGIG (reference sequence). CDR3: CACTLTGNNEKLFF. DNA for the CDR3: TGTGCCTGCACCCTGACAGGGAATAATGAAAAACTGTTTTTT.

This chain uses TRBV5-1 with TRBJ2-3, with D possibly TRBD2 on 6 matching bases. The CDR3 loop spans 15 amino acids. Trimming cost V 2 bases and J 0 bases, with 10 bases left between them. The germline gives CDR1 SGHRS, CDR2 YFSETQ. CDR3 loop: CASSFLATSTDTQYF. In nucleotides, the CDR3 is TGCGCCAGCAGCTTCCTAGCGACTAGCACAGATACGCAGTATTTT. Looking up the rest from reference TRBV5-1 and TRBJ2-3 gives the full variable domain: KAGVTQTPRYLIKTRGQQVTLSCSPISGHRSVSWYQQTPGQGLQFLFEYFSETQRNKGNFPGRFSGRQFSNSRSEMNVSTLELGDSALYLCASSFLATSTDTQYFGPGTRLTVL.

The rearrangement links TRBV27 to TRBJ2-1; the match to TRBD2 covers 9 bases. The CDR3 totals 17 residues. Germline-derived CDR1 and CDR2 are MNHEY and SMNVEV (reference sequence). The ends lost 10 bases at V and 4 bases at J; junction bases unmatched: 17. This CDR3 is CATDLGGGRALYNEQFF. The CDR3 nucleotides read TGTGCCACCGACCTCGGGGGCGGGAGGGCCCTTTACAATGAGCAGTTCTTC.

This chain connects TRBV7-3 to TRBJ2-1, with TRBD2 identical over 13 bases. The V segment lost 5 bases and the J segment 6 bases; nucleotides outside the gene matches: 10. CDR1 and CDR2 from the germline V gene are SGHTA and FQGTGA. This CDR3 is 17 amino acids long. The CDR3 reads CASSPVGLAGASNEQFF. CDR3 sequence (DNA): TGTGCCAGCAGCCCCGTAGGACTAGCGGGAGCGTCCAATGAGCAGTTCTTC.

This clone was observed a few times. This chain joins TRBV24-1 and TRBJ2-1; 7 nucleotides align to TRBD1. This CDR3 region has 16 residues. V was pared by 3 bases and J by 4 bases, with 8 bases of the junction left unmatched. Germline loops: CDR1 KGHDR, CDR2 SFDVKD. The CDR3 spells CATSDGQASLYNEQFF. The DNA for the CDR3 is TGTGCCACCAGTGATGGACAGGCCTCCCTTTACAATGAGCAGTTCTTC.

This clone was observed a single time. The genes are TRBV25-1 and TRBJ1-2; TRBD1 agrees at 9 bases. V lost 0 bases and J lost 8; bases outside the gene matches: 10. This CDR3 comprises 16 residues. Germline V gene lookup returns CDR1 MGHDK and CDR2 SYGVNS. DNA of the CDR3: TGTGCCAGCAGTGAATATCCGGACAGGGGTCGAGGGGGCTACACCTTC. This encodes CASSEYPDRGRGGYTF.

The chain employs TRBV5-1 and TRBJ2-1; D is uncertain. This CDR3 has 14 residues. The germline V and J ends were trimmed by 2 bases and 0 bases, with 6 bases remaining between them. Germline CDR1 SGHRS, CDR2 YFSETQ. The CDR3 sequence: CASSLSSSYNEQFF. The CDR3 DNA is TGCGCCAGCAGCTTATCAAGCTCCTACAATGAGCAGTTCTTC.

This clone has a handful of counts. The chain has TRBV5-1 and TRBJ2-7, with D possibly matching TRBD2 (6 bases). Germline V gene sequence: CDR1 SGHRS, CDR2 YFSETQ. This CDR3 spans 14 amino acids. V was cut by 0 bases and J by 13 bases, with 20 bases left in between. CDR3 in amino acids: CASSLAIEVGEEYF. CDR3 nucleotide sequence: TGCGCCAGCAGCTTGGCCATTGAGGTAGGGGAGGAATACTTC.

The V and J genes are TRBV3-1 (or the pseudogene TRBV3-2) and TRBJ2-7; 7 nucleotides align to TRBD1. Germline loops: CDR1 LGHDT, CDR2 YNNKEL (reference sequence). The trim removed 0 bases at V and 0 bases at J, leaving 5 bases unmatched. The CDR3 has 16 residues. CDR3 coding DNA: TGTGCCAGCAGCCAAGAGAGGGACAGTGACTCCTACGAGCAGTACTTC. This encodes CASSQERDSDSYEQYF.

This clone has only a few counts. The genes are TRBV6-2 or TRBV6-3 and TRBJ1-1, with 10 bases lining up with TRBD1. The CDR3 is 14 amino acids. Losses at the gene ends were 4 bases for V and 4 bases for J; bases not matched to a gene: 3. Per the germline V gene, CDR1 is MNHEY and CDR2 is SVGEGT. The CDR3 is CASSSGQGSTEAFF. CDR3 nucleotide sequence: TGTGCCAGCAGTTCGGGACAGGGGAGCACTGAAGCTTTCTTT.

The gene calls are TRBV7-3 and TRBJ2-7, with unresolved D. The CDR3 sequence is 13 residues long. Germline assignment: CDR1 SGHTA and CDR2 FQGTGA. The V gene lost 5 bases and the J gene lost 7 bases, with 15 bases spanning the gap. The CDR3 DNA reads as TGTGCCAGCAGCCCCGATGGGTGGGGTGAGCAGTACTTC. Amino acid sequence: CASSPDGWGEQYF.

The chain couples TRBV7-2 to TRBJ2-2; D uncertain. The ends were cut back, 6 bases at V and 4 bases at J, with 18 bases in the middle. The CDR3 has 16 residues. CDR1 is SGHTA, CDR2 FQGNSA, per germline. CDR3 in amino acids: CASSPDLRTLTGELFF. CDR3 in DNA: TGTGCCAGCAGTCCCGACCTACGAACTCTCACCGGGGAGCTGTTTTTT.

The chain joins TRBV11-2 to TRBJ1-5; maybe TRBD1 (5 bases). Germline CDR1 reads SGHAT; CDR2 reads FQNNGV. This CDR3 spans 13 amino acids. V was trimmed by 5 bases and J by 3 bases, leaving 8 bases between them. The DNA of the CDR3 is TGTGCCAGCAGCGACAGTGACAATCAGCCCCAGCATTTT. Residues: CASSDSDNQPQHF.

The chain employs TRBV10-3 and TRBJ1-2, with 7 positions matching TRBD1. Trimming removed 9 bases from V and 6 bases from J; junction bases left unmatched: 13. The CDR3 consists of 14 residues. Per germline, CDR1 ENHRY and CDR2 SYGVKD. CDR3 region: CAITRQGTGDGYTF. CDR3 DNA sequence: TGTGCCATTACCCGACAGGGAACCGGGGATGGCTACACCTTC.

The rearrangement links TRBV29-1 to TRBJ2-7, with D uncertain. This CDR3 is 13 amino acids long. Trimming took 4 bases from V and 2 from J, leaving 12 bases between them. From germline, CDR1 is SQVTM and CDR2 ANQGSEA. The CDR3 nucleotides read TGCAGCGTTGCGTTAGGGTCCACCTACGAGCAGTACTTC. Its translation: CSVALGSTYEQYF.

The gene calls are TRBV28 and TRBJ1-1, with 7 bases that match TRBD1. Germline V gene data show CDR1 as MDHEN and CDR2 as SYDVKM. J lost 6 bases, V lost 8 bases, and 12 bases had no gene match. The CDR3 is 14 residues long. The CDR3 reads CASSPPTGRAEAFF. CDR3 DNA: TGTGCCAGCTCCCCTCCGACAGGGCGTGCTGAAGCTTTCTTT.

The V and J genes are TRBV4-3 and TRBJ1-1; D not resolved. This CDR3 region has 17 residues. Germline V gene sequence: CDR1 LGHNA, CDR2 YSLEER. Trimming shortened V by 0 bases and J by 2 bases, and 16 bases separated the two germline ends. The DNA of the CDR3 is TGCGCCAGCAGCCAAGACCCTCCCGGCAGCCCCAACACTGAAGCTTTCTTT. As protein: CASSQDPPGSPNTEAFF.

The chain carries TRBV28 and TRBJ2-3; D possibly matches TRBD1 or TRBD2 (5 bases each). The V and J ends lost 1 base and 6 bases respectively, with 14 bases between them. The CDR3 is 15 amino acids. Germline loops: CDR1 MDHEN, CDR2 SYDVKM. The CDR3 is CASSLSGTLTDTQYF. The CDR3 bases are TGTGCCAGCAGTTTATCCGGGACGTTGACGGATACGCAGTATTTT.

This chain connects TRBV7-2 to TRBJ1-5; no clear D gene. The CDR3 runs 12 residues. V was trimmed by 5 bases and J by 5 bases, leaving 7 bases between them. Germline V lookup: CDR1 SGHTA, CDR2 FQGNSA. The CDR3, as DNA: TGTGCCAGCAGCCCCCAGTATCAGCCCCAGCATTTT. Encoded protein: CASSPQYQPQHF. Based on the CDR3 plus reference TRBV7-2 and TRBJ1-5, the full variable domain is GAGVSQSPSNKVTEKGKDVELRCDPISGHTALYWYRQSLGQGLEFLIYFQGNSAPDKSGLPSDRFSAERTGGSVSTLTIQRTQQEDSAVYLCASSPQYQPQHFGDGTRLSIL.

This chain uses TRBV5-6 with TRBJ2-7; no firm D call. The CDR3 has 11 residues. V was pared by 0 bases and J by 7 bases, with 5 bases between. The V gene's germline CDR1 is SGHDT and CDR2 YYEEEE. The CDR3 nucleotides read TGTGCCAGCAGCTTGGGTTTGGAGCAGTACTTC. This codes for CASSLGLEQYF.

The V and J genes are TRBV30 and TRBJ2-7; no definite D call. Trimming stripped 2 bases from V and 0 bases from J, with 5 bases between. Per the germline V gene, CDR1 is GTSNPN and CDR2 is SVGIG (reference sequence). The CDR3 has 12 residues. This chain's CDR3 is CAWSQSSYEQYF. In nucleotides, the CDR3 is TGTGCCTGGAGTCAGAGCTCCTACGAGCAGTACTTC.